Below, one T cell receptor beta chain is given with its context. The CDR3 regions of TCR beta were amplified from RNA transcripts. The TCR CDR3 was amplified in a first-round RT-PCR using the HTBI primer set. TCRdb reprocessed the multiplex PCR reads via MiXCR and lists one record per CDR3 protein. The sample consists of roughly 280,000 distinct CDR3 sequences, over 15% of them appearing once. Clinical symptoms, serum thyroxine, TRAb, thyroid ultrasound and orbital computed tomography established diagnosis. Isolation of PBMCs was performed on 8 to 10 ml fresh peripheral blood. This CDR3 is 16 amino acids long. Germline V gene lookup returns CDR1 SGHTA and CDR2 FQGNSA. The V gene end was trimmed by 1 base and the J gene end by 3 bases; junction bases not matched to a gene: 4. The sample originates from a study of T cells in Graves' hyperthyroidism and ophthalmopathy. Study at large: Prior to any treatment, at the point of initial diagnosis, peripheral blood was collected.

The origin of this receptor is a woman in her sixties or seventies with Graves' ophthalmopathy. The sample was blood. The chain joins TRBV7-2 to TRBJ2-1, with 9 nucleotides matching TRBD2. The chain's CDR3 is CASSLEGTSLYNEQFF. The CDR3 nucleotides read TGTGCCAGCAGCTTAGAGGGGACTAGCCTCTACAATGAGCAGTTCTTC.